This is a list of T cell receptor beta chains from one sample in a study of metastatic and nonmetastatic thyroid tumors. Using MiXCR, TCRdb re-called clones from the PCR reads. There are 15,000 to 20,000 clones in the sample; roughly a third occur only once, and approximately 9.9% lies in the top ten. Sequencing was carried out using tumor tissue. These receptors were taken from a male donor with papillary thyroid cancer or a benign thyroid nodule (not recorded which). Some clones in this sample may be carry-over from other donors' samples. The CDR3 runs from the conserved cysteine through the conserved F or W. A D gene is named only where the DNA matches it firmly. A row's size may be missing; if present it is once, few, many or a size class.

D gene	V gene	J gene	clone size	CDR3 DNA	CDR3 protein
NA	TRBV29-1	TRBJ1-1	few	TGCAGCGCTAAAAACACTGAAGCTTTCTTT	CSAKNTEAFF
NA	TRBV29-1	TRBJ1-2	many	TGCAGCGTTGAATCGACGCCCTATGGCTACACCTTC	CSVESTPYGYTF
NA	TRBV19	TRBJ1-1	many	TGTGCCAGTAGTACTGTAACAGAGAACACTGAAGCTTTCTTT	CASSTVTENTEAFF
NA	TRBV6-2/TRBV6-3	TRBJ2-1	NA	TGTGCCAGCAGTTACTCATTCGGGGCCTACAATGAGCAGTTCTTC	CASSYSFGAYNEQFF
TRBD2	TRBV18	TRBJ2-5	medium-sized	TGTGCCAGCTCACACCAGACTAGCGCCTTAATCGGGAGAGAGACCCAGTACTTC	CASSHQTSALIGRETQYF
NA	TRBV15	TRBJ2-2	medium-sized	TGTGCCACCAGCAGAGCTGGGGTCACCGGGGAGCTGTTTTTT	CATSRAGVTGELFF
NA	TRBV27	TRBJ1-1	NA	TGTGCCAGCAGCCTGAAGGGGAACACTGAAGCTTTCTTT	CASSLKGNTEAFF
NA	TRBV2	TRBJ2-1	NA	TGTGCCATCGGTGAGGATGGGGTGGGTGAGCAGTTCTTC	CAIGEDGVGEQFF
TRBD2	TRBV5-1	TRBJ2-1	NA	TGCGCCAGCAGATCGGGACTAGTTGAAAGTGAGCAGTTCTTC	CASRSGLVESEQFF
TRBD2	TRBV6-1	TRBJ2-7	medium-sized	TGTGCCATTCTAGCGGCAAGCTCCTACGAGCAGTACTTC	CAILAASSYEQYF
TRBD1	TRBV7-9	TRBJ2-1	once	TGTGCCAGCAGCTGGACAGGAAACAATGATCAGTTCTTC	CASSWTGNNDQFF
NA	TRBV28	TRBJ2-7	many	TGTGCCAGCAGATTAACGACGGGAACAGTGGATGAGCAGTACTTC	CASRLTTGTVDEQYF
NA	TRBV20-1	TRBJ1-5	medium-sized	TGCAGTGCTAGAGATCTGACAAGCAATCAGCCCCAGCATTTT	CSARDLTSNQPQHF
NA	TRBV29-1	TRBJ2-1	NA	TGCAGAGTTGAGCCCGAGGGCTCATACAATGAGCAGTTCTTC	CRVEPEGSYNEQFF
NA	TRBV20-1	TRBJ2-7	medium-sized	TGCAGTGCTAGTCAGGGGGGATTCTACGAGCAGTACTTC	CSASQGGFYEQYF
NA	TRBV5-1	TRBJ1-1	NA	TGCGCCAGCAGCTTGGGAGGGGACACTGAAGCTTTCTTT	CASSLGGDTEAFF
TRBD2	TRBV11-1	TRBJ2-2	many	TGTGCCAGCAGCGGGCGGACTAGCGGGGGGTACACCGGGGAGCTGTTTTTT	CASSGRTSGGYTGELFF
NA	TRBV7-2	TRBJ1-3	many	TGTGCCAGCAGCTTGCCAGACTCTGGAAACACCATATATTTT	CASSLPDSGNTIYF
TRBD2	TRBV3-1	TRBJ2-1	NA	TGTGCCAGCAGCCGTCTAGCGGGGGGATATGAGCAGTTCTTC	CASSRLAGGYEQFF
TRBD1	TRBV20-1	TRBJ2-7	NA	TGCAGTGCGAGCCGACAGGGGAATTCGGACGAGCAGTACTTC	CSASRQGNSDEQYF
TRBD1	TRBV30	TRBJ2-7	NA	TGTGCCTGGAGTGTATGCAGGGGACAGCTCTACGAGCAGTACTTC	CAWSVCRGQLYEQYF
TRBD1	TRBV3-1	TRBJ2-4	many	TGTGCCAGCAGCCAAGAGGCGGGGACAGGCGAAGCTGGGGCCAAAAACATTCAGTACTTC	CASSQEAGTGEAGAKNIQYF
NA	TRBV2	TRBJ2-2	medium-sized	TGTGCCAGCCGAAGAGTGCCCCAGGACACCGGGGAGCTGTTTTTT	CASRRVPQDTGELFF
NA	TRBV7-3	TRBJ2-1	many	TGTGCCAGCAGCAAGGACCTTCGGGATGAGCAGTTCTTC	CASSKDLRDEQFF
NA	TRBV4-1	TRBJ2-7	NA	TGCGACAGCAGCCAAGATAGCATCCGAGACTACGAGCAGTACTTC	CDSSQDSIRDYEQYF
NA	TRBV28	TRBJ1-2	medium-sized	TGTGCCAGCAGCCCTTACGCTAGGACAGCCTATGGCTACACCTTC	CASSPYARTAYGYTF
TRBD2	TRBV6-2/TRBV6-3	TRBJ2-2	many	TGTGCCAGCAGTTACTCGAGAGGGACTAGCGGGAGGGGAGGTACCGGGGAGCTGTTTTTT	CASSYSRGTSGRGGTGELFF
NA	TRBV7-9	TRBJ2-7	NA	TGTGCCAGCAGCTTGCCTGGTTATTCCTACGAGCAGTACTTC	CASSLPGYSYEQYF
TRBD1	TRBV18	TRBJ1-1	many	TGTGCCAGCTCAAGACCAGGGGGCACTGAAGCTTTCTTT	CASSRPGGTEAFF
NA	TRBV27	TRBJ2-2	many	TGTGCCGGCAGGGTAGGGACATCGTACACCGGGGAGCTGTTTTTT	CAGRVGTSYTGELFF
NA	TRBV11-2	TRBJ1-2	many	TGTGCCAGCAGCCCCCCCGGACAGATCTATGGCTACACCTTC	CASSPPGQIYGYTF
NA	TRBV29-1	TRBJ1-2	many	TGCAGCGTTGAAGATCGCACACGGACCTATGGCTACACCTTC	CSVEDRTRTYGYTF
NA	TRBV5-1	TRBJ2-7	NA	TGCGCCAGCAGCTTGATGCGGGACGTCTACGAGCAGTACTTC	CASSLMRDVYEQYF
TRBD2	TRBV19	TRBJ2-1	many	TGTGCCAGCAGAGAGCGGGGTGCTAACAATGAGCAGTTCTTC	CASRERGANNEQFF
NA	TRBV7-9	TRBJ2-1	NA	TGTGCCAGCAGCTTAGGGTCATGGTACAATGAGCAGTTCTTC	CASSLGSWYNEQFF
NA	TRBV20-1	TRBJ1-5	NA	TGCAGTGCTAGAGGGACTTACAGCGGTATTAATCAGCCCCAGCATTTT	CSARGTYSGINQPQHF
NA	TRBV7-8	TRBJ1-4	few	TGTGCCAGCAGCTTGGACAATAATGAAAAACTGTTTTTT	CASSLDNNEKLFF
NA	TRBV2	TRBJ2-2	many	TGTGCCAGCAGAAGACTAGTCCGGAACACCGGGGAGCTGTTTTTT	CASRRLVRNTGELFF
NA	TRBV30	TRBJ1-3	medium-sized	TGTGCCTGGAGTGTTAACTCTGGAAACACCATATATTTT	CAWSVNSGNTIYF
TRBD1	TRBV6-1	TRBJ1-4	many	TGTGCCAGCAGGGGTCGGGACAGAAATAATGAAAAACTGTTTTTT	CASRGRDRNNEKLFF
TRBD2	TRBV12-3/TRBV12-4	TRBJ2-3	many	TGTGCCAGCAGTCCGGGTATAGCGGGAGAAGATACGCAGTATTTT	CASSPGIAGEDTQYF
NA	TRBV6-1	TRBJ2-1	medium-sized	TGTGCCAGCAGTTGGACAGTAGGCAATGAGCAGTTCTTC	CASSWTVGNEQFF
NA	TRBV29-1	TRBJ2-7	many	TGCAGCTTCATCTCAGTGGAGTGGAACGAGCAGTACTTC	CSFISVEWNEQYF
NA	TRBV29-1	TRBJ1-4	many	TGCAGCGTTGTAGGTGGCCAGTATGGTGAAAAACTGTTTTTT	CSVVGGQYGEKLFF